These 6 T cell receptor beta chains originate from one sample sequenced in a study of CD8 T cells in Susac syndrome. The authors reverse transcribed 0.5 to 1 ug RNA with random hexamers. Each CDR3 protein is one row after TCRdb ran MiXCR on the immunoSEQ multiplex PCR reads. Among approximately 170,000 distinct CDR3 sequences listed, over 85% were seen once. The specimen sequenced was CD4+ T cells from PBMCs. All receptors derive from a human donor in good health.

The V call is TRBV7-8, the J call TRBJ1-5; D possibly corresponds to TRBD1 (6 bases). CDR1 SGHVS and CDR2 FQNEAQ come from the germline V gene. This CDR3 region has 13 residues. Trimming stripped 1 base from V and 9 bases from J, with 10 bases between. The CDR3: CASSLESRGPQHF. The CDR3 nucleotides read TGTGCCAGCAGCTTAGAGAGCAGGGGGCCCCAGCATTTT.

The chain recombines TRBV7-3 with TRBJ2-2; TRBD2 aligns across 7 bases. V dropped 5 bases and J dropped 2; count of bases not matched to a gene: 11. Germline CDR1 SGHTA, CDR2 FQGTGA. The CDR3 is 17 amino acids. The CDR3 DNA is TGTGCCAGCAGCCCAGATGGCGCGGGGGATAACACCGGGGAGCTGTTTTTT. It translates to CASSPDGAGDNTGELFF.

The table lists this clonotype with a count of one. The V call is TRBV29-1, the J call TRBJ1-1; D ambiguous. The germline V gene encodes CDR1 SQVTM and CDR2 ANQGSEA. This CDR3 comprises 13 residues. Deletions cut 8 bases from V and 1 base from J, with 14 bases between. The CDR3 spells CSSRPSWNTEAFF. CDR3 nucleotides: TGCAGCTCTCGCCCTAGCTGGAACACTGAAGCTTTCTTT.

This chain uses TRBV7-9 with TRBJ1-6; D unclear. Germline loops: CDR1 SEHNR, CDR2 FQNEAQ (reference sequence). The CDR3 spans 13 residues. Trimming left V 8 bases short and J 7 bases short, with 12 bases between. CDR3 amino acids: CASYRGLNSPLHF. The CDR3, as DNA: TGTGCCAGCTACCGGGGATTAAATTCACCCCTCCACTTT.

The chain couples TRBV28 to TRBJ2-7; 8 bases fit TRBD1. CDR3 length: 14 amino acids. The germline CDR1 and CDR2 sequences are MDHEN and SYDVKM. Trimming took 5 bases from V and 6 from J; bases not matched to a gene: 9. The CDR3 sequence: CASSVGQGGPEQYF. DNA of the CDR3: TGTGCCAGCAGTGTTGGACAGGGTGGCCCCGAGCAGTACTTC.

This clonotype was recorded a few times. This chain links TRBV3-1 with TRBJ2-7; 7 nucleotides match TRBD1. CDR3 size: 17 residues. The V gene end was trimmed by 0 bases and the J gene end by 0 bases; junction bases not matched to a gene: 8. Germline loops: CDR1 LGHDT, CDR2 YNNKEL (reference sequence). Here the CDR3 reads CASSQDPAGGLSYEQYF. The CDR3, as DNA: TGTGCCAGCAGCCAAGATCCGGCAGGGGGTCTCTCCTACGAGCAGTACTTC.